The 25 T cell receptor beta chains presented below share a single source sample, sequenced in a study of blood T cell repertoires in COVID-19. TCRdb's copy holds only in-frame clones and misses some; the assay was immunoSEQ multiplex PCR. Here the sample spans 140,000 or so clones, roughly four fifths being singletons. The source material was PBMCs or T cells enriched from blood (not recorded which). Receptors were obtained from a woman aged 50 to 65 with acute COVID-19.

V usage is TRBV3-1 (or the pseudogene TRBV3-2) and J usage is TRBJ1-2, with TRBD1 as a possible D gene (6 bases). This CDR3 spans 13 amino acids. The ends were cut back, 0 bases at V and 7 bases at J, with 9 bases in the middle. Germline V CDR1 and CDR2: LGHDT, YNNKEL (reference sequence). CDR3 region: CASSQDNRAGYTF. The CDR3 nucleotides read TGTGCCAGCAGCCAAGATAACAGGGCTGGCTACACCTTC.

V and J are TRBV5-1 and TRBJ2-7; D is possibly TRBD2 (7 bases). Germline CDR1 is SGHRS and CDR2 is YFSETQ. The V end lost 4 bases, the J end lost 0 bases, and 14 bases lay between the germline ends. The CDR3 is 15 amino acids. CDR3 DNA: TGCGCCAGCAGCGAAAGAGCGGGACACTCCTACGAGCAGTACTTC. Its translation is CASSERAGHSYEQYF.

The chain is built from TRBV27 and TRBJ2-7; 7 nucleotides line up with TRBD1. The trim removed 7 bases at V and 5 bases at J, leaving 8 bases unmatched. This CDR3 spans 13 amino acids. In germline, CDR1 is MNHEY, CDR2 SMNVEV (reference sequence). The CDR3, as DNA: TGTGCCAGCAAAAACAGGGGTGTTAACGAGCAGTACTTC. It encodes CASKNRGVNEQYF.

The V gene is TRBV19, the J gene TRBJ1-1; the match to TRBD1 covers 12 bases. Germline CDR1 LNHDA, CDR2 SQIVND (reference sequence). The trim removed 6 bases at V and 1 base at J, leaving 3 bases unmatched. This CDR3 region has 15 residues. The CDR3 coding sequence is TGTGCCAGTAGCGGGACAGGGGGCTGGAACACTGAAGCTTTCTTT. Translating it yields CASSGTGGWNTEAFF.

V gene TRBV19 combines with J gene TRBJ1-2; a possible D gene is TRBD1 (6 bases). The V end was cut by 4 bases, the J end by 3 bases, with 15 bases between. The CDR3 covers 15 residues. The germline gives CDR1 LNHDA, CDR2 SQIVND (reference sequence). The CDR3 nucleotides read TGTGCCAGTAGTAGAACAGGGTATGGGGACTATGGCTACACCTTC. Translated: CASSRTGYGDYGYTF.

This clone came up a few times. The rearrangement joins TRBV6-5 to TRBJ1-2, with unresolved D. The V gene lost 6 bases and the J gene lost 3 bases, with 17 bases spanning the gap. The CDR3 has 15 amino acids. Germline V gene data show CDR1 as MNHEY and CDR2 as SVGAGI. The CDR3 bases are TGTGCCAGCAGGGGGAACCCTGGAGGCGACTATGGCTACACCTTC. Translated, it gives CASRGNPGGDYGYTF.

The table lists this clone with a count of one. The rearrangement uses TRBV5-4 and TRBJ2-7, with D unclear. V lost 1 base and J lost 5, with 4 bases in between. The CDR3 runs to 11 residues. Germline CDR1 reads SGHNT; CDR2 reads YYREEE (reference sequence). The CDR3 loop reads CASSLSNEQYF. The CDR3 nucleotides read TGTGCCAGCAGCTTGTCCAACGAGCAGTACTTC.

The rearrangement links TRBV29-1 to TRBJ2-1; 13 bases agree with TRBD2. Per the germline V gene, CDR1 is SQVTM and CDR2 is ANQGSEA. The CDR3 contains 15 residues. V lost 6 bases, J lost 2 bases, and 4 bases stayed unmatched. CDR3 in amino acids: CSVHGTSGTYNEQFF. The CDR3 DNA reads TGCAGCGTCCACGGGACTAGCGGGACCTACAATGAGCAGTTCTTC.

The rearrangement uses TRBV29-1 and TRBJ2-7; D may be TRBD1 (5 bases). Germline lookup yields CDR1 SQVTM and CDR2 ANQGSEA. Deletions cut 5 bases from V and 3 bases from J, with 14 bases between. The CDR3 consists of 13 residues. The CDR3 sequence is CSVHVTAGYEQYF. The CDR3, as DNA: TGCAGCGTTCACGTGACAGCCGGCTACGAGCAGTACTTC.

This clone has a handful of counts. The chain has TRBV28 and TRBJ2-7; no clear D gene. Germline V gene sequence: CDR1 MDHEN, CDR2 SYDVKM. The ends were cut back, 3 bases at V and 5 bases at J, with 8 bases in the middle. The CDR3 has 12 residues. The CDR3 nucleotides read TGTGCCAGCAGTTTCGATAGCCACGAGCAGTACTTC. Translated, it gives CASSFDSHEQYF.

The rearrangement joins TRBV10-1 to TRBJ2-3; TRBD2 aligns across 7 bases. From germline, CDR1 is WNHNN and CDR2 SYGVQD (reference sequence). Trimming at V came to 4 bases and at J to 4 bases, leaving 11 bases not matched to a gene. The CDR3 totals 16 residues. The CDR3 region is CASSGLAGEGPDTQYF. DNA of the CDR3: TGCGCCAGCAGTGGGTTGGCGGGAGAGGGCCCAGATACGCAGTATTTT.

The CDR3 is CASSKRLADSYNEQFF. CDR3 nucleotide sequence: TGTGCCAGCAGCAAAAGACTAGCAGATTCCTACAATGAGCAGTTCTTC. V and J are TRBV14 and TRBJ2-1, with TRBD2 matching 7 bases. There are 16 residues in the CDR3. Germline V lookup: CDR1 SGHDN, CDR2 FVKESK. Unmatched junction bases numbered 8, after V lost 5 bases and J lost 1 base.

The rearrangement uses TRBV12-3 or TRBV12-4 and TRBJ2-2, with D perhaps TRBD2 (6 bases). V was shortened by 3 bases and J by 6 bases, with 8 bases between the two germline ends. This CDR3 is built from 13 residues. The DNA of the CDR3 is TGTGCCAGCAGTTTTACTAGCCCCGGGGAGCTGTTTTTT. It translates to CASSFTSPGELFF.

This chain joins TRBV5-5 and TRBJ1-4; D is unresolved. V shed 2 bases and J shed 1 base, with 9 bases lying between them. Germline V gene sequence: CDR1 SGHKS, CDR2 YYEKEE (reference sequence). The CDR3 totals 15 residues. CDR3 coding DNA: TGTGCCAGCAGCTTATGGGAGAAAACTAATGAAAAACTGTTTTTT. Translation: CASSLWEKTNEKLFF. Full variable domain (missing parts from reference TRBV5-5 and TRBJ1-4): DAGVTQSPTHLIKTRGQQVTLRCSPISGHKSVSWYQQVLGQGPQFIFQYYEKEERGRGNFPDRFSARQFPNYSSELNVNALLLGDSALYLCASSLWEKTNEKLFFGSGTQLSVL.

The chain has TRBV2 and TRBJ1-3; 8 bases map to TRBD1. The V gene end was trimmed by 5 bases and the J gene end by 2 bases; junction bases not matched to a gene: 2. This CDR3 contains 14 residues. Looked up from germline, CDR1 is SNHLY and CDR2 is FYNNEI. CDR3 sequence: CASSLDRAGNTIYF. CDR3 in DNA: TGTGCCAGCAGTCTGGACAGGGCTGGAAACACCATATATTTT.

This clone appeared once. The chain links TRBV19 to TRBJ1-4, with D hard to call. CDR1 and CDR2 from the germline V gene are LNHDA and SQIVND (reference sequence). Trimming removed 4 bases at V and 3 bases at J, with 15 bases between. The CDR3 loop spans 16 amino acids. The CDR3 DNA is TGTGCCAGTAGTAATCATCGGGCGGGGTCTAATGAAAAACTGTTTTTT. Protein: CASSNHRAGSNEKLFF.

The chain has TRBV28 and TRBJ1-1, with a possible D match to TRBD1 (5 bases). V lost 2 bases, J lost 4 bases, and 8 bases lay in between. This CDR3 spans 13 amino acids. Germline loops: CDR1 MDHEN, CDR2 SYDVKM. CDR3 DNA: TGTGCCAGCAGTTTAGAAGGGGCCACTGAAGCTTTCTTT. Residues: CASSLEGATEAFF.

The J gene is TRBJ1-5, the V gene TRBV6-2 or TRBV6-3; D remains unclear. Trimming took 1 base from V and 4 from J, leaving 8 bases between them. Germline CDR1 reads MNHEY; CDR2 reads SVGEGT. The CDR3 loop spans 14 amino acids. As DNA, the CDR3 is TGTGCCAGCAGTTACTTGTTTACTAATCAGCCCCAGCATTTT. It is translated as CASSYLFTNQPQHF.

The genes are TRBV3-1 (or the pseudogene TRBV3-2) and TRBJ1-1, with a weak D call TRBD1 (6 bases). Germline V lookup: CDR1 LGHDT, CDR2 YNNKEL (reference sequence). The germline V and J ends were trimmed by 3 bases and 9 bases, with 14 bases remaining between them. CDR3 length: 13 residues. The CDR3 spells CASSQTQGNKAFF. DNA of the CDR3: TGTGCCAGCAGCCAGACCCAGGGGAATAAAGCTTTCTTT.

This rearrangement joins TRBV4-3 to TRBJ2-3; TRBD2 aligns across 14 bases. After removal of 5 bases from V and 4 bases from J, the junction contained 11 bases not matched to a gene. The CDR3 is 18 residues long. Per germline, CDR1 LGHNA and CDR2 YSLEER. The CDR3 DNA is TGCGCCAGCAGCTCACGACTAGCGGGAGGGCCGGGCCCAGATACGCAGTATTTT. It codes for CASSSRLAGGPGPDTQYF.

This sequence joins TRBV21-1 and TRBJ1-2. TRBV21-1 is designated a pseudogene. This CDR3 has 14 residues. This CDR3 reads CASTAGQNHYGYTF. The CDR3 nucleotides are TGTGCCAGCACCGCGGGCCAGAACCATTATGGCTACACCTTC.

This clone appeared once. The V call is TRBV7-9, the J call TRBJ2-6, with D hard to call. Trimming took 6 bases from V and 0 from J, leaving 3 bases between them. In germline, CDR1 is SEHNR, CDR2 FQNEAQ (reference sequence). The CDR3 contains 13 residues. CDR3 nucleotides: TGTGCCAGCAGTCACTCTGGGGCCAACGTCCTGACTTTC. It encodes CASSHSGANVLTF.

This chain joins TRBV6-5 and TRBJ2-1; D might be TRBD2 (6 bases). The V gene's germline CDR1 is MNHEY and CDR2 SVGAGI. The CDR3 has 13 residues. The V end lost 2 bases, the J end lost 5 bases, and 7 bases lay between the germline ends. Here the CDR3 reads CASSYLAHNEQFF. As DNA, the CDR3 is TGTGCCAGCAGTTACCTAGCGCACAATGAGCAGTTCTTC.

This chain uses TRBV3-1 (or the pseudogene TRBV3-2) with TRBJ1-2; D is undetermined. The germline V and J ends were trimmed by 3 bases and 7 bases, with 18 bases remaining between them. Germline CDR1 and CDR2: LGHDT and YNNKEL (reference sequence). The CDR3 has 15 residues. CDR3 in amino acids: CASSHQAGNKGGYTF. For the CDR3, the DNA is TGTGCCAGCAGCCATCAAGCCGGGAACAAAGGTGGCTACACCTTC.

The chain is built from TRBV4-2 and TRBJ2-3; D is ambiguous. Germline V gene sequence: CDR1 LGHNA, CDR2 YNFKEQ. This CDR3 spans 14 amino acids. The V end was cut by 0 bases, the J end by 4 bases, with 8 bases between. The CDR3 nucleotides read TGTGCCAGCAGCCAAGATGGAGCCCCAGATACGCAGTATTTT. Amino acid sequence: CASSQDGAPDTQYF.